This section outlines one TCR beta chain sequence together with its context. What it recognizes is unknown. V dropped 7 bases and J dropped 2; count of bases not matched to a gene: 6. Germline V lookup: CDR1 SQVTM, CDR2 ANQGSEA. This CDR3 is 13 amino acids long. This sample was included in a study of CD8 T cells in ankylosing spondylitis. Whole-study findings and limits: Significant enrichment of disease-linked clones was reported in matched ankylosing spondylitis synovial fluid.

Preparation of TCR beta libraries was done by quantitative 5'-RACE with molecular barcodes. In TCRdb, the 5' RACE reads were re-called with MiXCR into one record per CDR3 protein. The profile shows hundreds of thousands of distinct CDR3 sequences, around 32% of them singletons. Sample: blood, either unsorted or a sorted T cell fraction (not recorded which). The source is a male donor with ankylosing spondylitis or in good health (not recorded which). The chain is built from TRBV29-1 and TRBJ2-7, with 9 positions matching TRBD1. The CDR3 bases are TGCAGCGCAATGACAGGGGGTACCTACGAGCAGTACTTC. It specifies CSAMTGGTYEQYF.